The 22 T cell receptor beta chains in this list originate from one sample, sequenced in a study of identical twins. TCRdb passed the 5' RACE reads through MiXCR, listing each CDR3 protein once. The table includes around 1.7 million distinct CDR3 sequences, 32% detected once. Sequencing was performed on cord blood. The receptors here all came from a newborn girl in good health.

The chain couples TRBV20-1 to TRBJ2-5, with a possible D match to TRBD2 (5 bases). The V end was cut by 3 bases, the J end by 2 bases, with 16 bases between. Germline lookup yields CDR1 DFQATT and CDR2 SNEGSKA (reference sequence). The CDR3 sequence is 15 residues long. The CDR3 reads CSARSGRGSQETQYF. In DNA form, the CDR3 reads TGCAGTGCTAGGAGCGGTAGAGGTTCTCAAGAGACCCAGTACTTC.

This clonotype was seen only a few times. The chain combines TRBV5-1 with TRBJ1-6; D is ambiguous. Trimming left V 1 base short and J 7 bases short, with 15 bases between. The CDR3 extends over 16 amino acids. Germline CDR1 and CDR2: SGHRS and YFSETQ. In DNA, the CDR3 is TGCGCCAGCAGCTTGTCGGCAGGCCGAGGGAATTCACCCCTCCACTTT. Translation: CASSLSAGRGNSPLHF. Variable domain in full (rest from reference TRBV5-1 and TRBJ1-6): KAGVTQTPRYLIKTRGQQVTLSCSPISGHRSVSWYQQTPGQGLQFLFEYFSETQRNKGNFPGRFSGRQFSNSRSEMNVSTLELGDSALYLCASSLSAGRGNSPLHFGNGTRLTVT.

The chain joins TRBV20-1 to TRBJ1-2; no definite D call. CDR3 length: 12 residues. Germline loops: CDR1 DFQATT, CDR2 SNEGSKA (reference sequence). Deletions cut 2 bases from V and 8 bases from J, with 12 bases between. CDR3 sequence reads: CSARTRAKGYTF. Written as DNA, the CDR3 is TGCAGTGCTAGAACCCGGGCGAAGGGCTACACCTTC.

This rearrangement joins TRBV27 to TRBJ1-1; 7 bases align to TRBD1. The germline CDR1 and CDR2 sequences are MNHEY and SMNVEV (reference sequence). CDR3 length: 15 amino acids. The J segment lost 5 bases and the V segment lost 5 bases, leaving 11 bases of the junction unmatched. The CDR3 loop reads CASSLRQGLGTEAFF. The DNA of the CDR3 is TGTGCCAGCAGTCTCCGACAGGGATTGGGAACTGAAGCTTTCTTT.

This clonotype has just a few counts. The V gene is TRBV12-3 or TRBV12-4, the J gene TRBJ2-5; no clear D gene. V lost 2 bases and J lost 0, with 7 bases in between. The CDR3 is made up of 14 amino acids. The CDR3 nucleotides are TGTGCCAGCAGTTTACAGGCGCACCAAGAGACCCAGTACTTC. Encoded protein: CASSLQAHQETQYF.

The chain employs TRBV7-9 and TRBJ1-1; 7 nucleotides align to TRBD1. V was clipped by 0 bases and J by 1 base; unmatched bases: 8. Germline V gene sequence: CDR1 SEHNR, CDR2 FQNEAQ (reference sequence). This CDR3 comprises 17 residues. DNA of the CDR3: TGTGCCAGCAGCTTAGCGGGACACAGGGGCTCGAACACTGAAGCTTTCTTT. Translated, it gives CASSLAGHRGSNTEAFF.

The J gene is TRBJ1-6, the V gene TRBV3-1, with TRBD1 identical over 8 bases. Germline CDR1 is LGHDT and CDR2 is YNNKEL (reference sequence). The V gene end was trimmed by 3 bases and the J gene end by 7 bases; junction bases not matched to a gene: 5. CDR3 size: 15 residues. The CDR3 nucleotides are TGTGCCAGCAGCCATGAGTACAGGGGGAATTCACCCCTCCACTTT. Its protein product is CASSHEYRGNSPLHF.

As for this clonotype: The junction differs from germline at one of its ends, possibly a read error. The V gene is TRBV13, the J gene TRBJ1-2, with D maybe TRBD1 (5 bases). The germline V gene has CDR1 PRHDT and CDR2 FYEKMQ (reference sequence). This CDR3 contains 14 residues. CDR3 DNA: TGTGCCAGCAGCCCCCTTGGGGGACTCTATGGCTACAGCTTC. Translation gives CASSPLGGLYGYSF.

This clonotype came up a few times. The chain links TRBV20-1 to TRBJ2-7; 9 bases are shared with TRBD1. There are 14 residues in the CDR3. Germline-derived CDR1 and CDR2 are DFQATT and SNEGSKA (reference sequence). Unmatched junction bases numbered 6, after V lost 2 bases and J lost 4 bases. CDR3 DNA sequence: TGCAGTGCTAGAAAGACAGGGGGAAGGTACGAGCAGTACTTC. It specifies CSARKTGGRYEQYF.

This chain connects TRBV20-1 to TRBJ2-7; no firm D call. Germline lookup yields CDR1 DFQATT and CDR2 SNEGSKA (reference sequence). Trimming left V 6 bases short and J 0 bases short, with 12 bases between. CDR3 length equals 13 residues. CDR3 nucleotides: TGCAGTGCCCCGGCCGACACCTCCTACGAGCAGTACTTC. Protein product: CSAPADTSYEQYF.

In DNA form, the CDR3 reads TGTGCCACCAGTGACTCGGCCAGGGGAACCGGGGAGCTGTTTTTT. Amino acid sequence: CATSDSARGTGELFF. The V and J genes are TRBV24-1 and TRBJ2-2; possibly TRBD1 for D (6 bases). Trimming pared 4 bases from V and 5 bases from J, leaving 13 bases between. Germline CDR1 KGHDR, CDR2 SFDVKD. The CDR3 totals 15 residues.

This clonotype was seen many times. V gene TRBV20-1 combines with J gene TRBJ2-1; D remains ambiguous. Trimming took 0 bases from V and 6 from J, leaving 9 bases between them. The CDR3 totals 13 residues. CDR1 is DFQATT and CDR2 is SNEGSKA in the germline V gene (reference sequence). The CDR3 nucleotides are TGCAGTGCTAGAGATATCCCACCCAATGAGCAGTTCTTC. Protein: CSARDIPPNEQFF.

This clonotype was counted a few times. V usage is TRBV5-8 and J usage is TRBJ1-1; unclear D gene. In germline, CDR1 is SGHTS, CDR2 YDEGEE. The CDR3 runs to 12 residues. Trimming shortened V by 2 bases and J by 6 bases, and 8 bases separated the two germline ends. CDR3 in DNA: TGTGCCAGCAGCTTTCGAGGACCTGAAGCTTTCTTT. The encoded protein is CASSFRGPEAFF.

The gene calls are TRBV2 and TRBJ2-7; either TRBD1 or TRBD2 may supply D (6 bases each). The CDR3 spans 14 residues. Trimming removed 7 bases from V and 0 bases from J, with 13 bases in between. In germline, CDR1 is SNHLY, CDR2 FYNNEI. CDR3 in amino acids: CASMGTLASYEQYF. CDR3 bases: TGTGCCAGCATGGGGACACTAGCCTCCTACGAGCAGTACTTC.

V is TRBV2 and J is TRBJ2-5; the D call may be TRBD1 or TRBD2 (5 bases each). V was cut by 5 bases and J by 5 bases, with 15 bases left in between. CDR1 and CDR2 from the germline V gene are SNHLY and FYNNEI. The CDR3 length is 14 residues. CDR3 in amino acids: CASSKGPIGETQYF. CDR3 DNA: TGTGCCAGCAGTAAGGGACCCATAGGGGAGACCCAGTACTTC.

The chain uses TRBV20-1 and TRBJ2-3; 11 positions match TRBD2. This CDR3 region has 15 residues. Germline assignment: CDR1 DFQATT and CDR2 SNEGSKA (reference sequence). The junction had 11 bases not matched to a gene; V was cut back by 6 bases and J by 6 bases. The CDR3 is CSAKMTSGVTDTQYF. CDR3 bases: TGCAGTGCAAAGATGACTAGCGGGGTCACCGATACGCAGTATTTT.

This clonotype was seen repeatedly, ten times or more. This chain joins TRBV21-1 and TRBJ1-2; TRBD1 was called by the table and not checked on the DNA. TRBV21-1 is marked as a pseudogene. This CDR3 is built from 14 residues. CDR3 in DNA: TGTGCCAGAACAGGGACCTTAGCTAACTATGGCTACACCTTC. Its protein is CARTGTLANYGYTF.

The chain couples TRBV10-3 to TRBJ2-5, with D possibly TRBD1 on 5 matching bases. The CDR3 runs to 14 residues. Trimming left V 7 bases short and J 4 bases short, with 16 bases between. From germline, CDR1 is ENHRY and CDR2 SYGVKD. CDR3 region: CAIKRGIGSETQYF. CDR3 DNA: TGTGCCATCAAAAGGGGAATTGGGTCAGAGACCCAGTACTTC.

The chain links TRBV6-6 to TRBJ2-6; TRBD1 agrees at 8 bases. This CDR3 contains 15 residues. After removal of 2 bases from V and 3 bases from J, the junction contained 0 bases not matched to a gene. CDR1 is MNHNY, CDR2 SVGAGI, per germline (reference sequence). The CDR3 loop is CASSYGTGGANVLTF. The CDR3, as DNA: TGTGCCAGCAGTTACGGGACAGGTGGGGCCAACGTCCTGACTTTC.

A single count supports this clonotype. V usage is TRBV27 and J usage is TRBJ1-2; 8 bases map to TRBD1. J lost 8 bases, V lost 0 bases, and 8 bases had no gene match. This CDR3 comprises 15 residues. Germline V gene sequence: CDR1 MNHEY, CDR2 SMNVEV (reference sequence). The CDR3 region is CASSLSRTGGVGYTF. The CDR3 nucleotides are TGTGCCAGCAGTTTATCCCGTACAGGGGGGGTCGGCTACACCTTC.

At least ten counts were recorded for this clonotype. The CDR3 sequence is CASSQVRGGGSDTQYF. The CDR3 nucleotides read TGTGCCAGCAGCCAAGTCCGGGGGGGCGGTTCAGATACGCAGTATTTT. The V call is TRBV4-2, the J call TRBJ2-3; TRBD2 aligns across 8 bases. CDR3 length: 16 residues. In germline, CDR1 is LGHNA, CDR2 YNFKEQ. The trim removed 1 base at V and 4 bases at J, leaving 7 bases unmatched.

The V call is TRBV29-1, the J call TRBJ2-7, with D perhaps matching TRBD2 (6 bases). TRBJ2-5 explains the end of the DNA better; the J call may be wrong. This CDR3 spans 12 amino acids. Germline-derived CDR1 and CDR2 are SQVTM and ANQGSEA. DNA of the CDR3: TGCAGCGTTCTGGATGGAGGGGAGACCCAGTACTTC. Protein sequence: CSVLDGGETQYF.